Following are 10 T cell receptor beta chains from one sample sequenced in a study of cytotoxic CD8 clonotypes in ibrutinib-treated CLL. Sequencing was performed with immunoSEQ multiplex PCR; in TCRdb, only in-frame clones are kept and a portion is missing. The repertoire holds 110,000 to 150,000 clones, with about 80% as singletons. The sample was PBMCs, taken after 12 months of ibrutinib treatment. The source is a human donor with chronic lymphocytic leukemia.

The V call is TRBV19, the J call TRBJ1-1; possibly TRBD1 for D (5 bases). The germline V gene encodes CDR1 LNHDA and CDR2 SQIVND (reference sequence). This CDR3 contains 14 residues. Trimming removed 7 bases from V and 0 bases from J, with 12 bases in between. The chain's CDR3 is CASTRGSMNTEAFF. The CDR3 DNA sequence: TGTGCCAGTACTAGGGGTAGCATGAACACTGAAGCTTTCTTT.

This sequence joins TRBV18 and TRBJ1-2; a possible D gene is TRBD1 (5 bases). The CDR3 totals 15 residues. Germline CDR1 is KGHSH and CDR2 is LQKENI. V lost 1 base and J 4 bases, leaving 13 bases between the germline ends. CDR3: CASSPQGLSGYGYTF. In DNA form, the CDR3 reads TGTGCCAGCTCACCACAGGGGTTGTCGGGCTATGGCTACACCTTC.

The genes are TRBV30 and TRBJ1-6, with D perhaps TRBD1 (5 bases). This CDR3 region has 16 residues. Looked up from germline, CDR1 is GTSNPN and CDR2 is SVGIG (reference sequence). The V end lost 0 bases, the J end lost 9 bases, and 18 bases lay between the germline ends. The DNA of the CDR3 is TGTGCCTGGAGTGTATTGGAGACAGCTAAGGGTTCACCCCTCCACTTT. This codes for CAWSVLETAKGSPLHF.

The rearrangement uses TRBV28 and TRBJ2-7; D not certain. V was cut by 3 bases and J by 2 bases, with 11 bases left in between. The germline CDR1 and CDR2 sequences are MDHEN and SYDVKM. The CDR3 contains 14 residues. The CDR3 protein is CASSFWQATYEQYF. In DNA form, the CDR3 reads TGTGCCAGCAGTTTTTGGCAAGCGACCTACGAGCAGTACTTC. The whole variable domain, remainder taken from reference TRBV28 and TRBJ2-7, is DVKVTQSSRYLVKRTGEKVFLECVQDMDHENMFWYRQDPGLGLRLIYFSYDVKMKEKGDIPEGYSVSREKKERFSLILESASTNQTSMYLCASSFWQATYEQYFGPGTRLTVT.

CDR3 DNA: TGTGCCATCAGAGCAGAGTCTGGAAACACCATATATTTT. This encodes CAIRAESGNTIYF. The chain recombines TRBV10-3 with TRBJ1-3; D unclear. Trimming cost V 6 bases and J 1 base, with 7 bases left between them. This CDR3 contains 13 residues. From germline, CDR1 is ENHRY and CDR2 SYGVKD.

V is TRBV7-2 and J is TRBJ2-3; the D is unclear. Germline V gene lookup returns CDR1 SGHTA and CDR2 FQGNSA. The CDR3 consists of 16 residues. Trimming took 5 bases from V and 0 from J, leaving 15 bases between them. The DNA for the CDR3 is TGTGCCAGCAGCCTTGGGGTAGAAACTAGCACAGATACGCAGTATTTT. Encoded protein: CASSLGVETSTDTQYF.

The chain has TRBV7-6 and TRBJ2-5; 8 bases match TRBD2. V lost 3 bases, J lost 4 bases, and 7 bases stayed unmatched. Germline CDR1 reads SGHVS; CDR2 reads FNYEAQ. This CDR3 region has 15 residues. The CDR3 region is CASSLGGLVGETQYF. CDR3 DNA sequence: TGTGCCAGCAGCTTGGGGGGACTAGTCGGAGAGACCCAGTACTTC.

This clone showed up just a few times. The V call is TRBV19, the J call TRBJ1-5, with 7 bases matching TRBD1. The CDR3 is made up of 16 amino acids. Unmatched junction bases numbered 5, after V lost 2 bases and J lost 1 base. Germline lookup yields CDR1 LNHDA and CDR2 SQIVND (reference sequence). The CDR3 DNA is TGTGCCAGTAGTATAACCGGGACAGCAAGCAATCAGCCCCAGCATTTT. It yields the protein CASSITGTASNQPQHF.

This clone was seen only a few times. CDR3 loop: CASSFSGTGGYNEQFF. CDR3 nucleotide sequence: TGTGCCAGCAGCTTTAGCGGGACAGGGGGCTACAATGAGCAGTTCTTC. This chain connects TRBV7-2 to TRBJ2-1, with TRBD1 identical over 11 bases. In germline, CDR1 is SGHTA, CDR2 FQGNSA. Trimming at V came to 3 bases and at J to 3 bases, leaving 4 bases not matched to a gene. The CDR3 runs 16 residues.

V and J are TRBV2 and TRBJ1-5; a weak D match, TRBD1 (6 bases). V was shortened by 7 bases and J by 0 bases, with 13 bases between the two germline ends. Germline-derived CDR1 and CDR2 are SNHLY and FYNNEI. This CDR3 region has 15 residues. CDR3 sequence: CASKWGAYSNQPQHF. DNA for the CDR3: TGTGCCAGCAAATGGGGGGCCTATAGCAATCAGCCCCAGCATTTT.